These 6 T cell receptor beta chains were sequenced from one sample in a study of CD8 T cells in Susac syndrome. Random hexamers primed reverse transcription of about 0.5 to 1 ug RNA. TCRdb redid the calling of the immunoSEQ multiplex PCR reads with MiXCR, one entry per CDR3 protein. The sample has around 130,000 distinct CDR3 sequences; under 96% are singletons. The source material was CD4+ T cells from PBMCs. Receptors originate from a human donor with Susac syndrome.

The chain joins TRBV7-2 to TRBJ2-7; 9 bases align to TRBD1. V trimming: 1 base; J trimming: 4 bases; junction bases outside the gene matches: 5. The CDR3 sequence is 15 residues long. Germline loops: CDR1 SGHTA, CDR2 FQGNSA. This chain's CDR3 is CASSLEGQGLYEQYF. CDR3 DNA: TGTGCCAGCAGCTTAGAGGGACAGGGCTTATACGAGCAGTACTTC.

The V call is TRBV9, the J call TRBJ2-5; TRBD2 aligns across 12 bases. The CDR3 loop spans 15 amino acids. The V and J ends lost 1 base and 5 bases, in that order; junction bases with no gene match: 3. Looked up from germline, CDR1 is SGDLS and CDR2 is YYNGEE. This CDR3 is CASSVTTSGSETQYF. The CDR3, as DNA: TGTGCCAGCAGCGTAACGACTAGCGGGAGTGAGACCCAGTACTTC. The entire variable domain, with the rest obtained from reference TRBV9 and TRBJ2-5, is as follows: DSGVTQTPKHLITATGQRVTLRCSPRSGDLSVYWYQQSLDQGLQFLIQYYNGEERAKGNILERFSAQQFPDLHSELNLSSLELGDSALYFCASSVTTSGSETQYFGPGTRLLVL.

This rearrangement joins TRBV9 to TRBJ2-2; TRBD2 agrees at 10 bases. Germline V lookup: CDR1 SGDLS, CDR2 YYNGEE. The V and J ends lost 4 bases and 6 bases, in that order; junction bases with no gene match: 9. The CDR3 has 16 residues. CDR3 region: CASSPASGSFAGELFF. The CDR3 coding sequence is TGTGCCAGCAGCCCAGCTAGCGGGAGTTTCGCCGGGGAGCTGTTTTTT.

The CDR3 nucleotides read TGCGCCAGCAGCTTGACCGGGTACAGGGGGCGAACCACAGATACGCAGTATTTT. Protein sequence: CASSLTGYRGRTTDTQYF. The V call is TRBV5-1, the J call TRBJ2-3; TRBD1 matches at 9 bases. CDR3 length equals 18 residues. Trimming removed 1 base from V and 2 bases from J; junction bases left unmatched: 11. The germline gives CDR1 SGHRS, CDR2 YFSETQ.

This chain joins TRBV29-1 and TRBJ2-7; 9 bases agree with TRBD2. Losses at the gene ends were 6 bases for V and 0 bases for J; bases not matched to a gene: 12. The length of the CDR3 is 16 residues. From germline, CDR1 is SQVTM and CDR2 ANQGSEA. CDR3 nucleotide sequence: TGCAGCGTCGTGCCCCGACTAGCGGACCTCTCCTACGAGCAGTACTTC. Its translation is CSVVPRLADLSYEQYF.

CDR3 sequence reads: CSVETAIKGIRTQHF. CDR3 DNA: TGCAGCGTTGAAACGGCAATCAAAGGTATCCGGACCCAGCATTTT. J is TRBJ1-5 and V is TRBV29-1; D is unclear. The CDR3 contains 15 residues. Germline V gene lookup returns CDR1 SQVTM and CDR2 ANQGSEA. V gave up 2 bases and J gave up 11 bases, with 22 bases separating them.